The T cell receptor (beta chain) described here comes from a study of blood T cell repertoires in COVID-19. Across the whole study: COVID-19 samples from acute and convalescent phases originated in the United States, Italy and Spain. PBMCs, B-cell-depleted T cells, or T cells provided the cDNA or gDNA that made up the material.

The CDR3 sequence is 15 residues long. The V segment lost 5 bases and the J segment 4 bases; nucleotides outside the gene matches: 5. In germline, CDR1 is LNHDA, CDR2 SQIVND (reference sequence). Original data processing: Estimates of nucleated cell counts were drawn from the amplification of reference gene primers. Profiled with immunoSEQ multiplex PCR; TCRdb holds only in-frame clones, not every one. V, J and clone size are those of that table, while D and trimming were read from the DNA. The data contain approximately 180,000 clones, 70% to 90% of them singletons. This chain joins TRBV19 and TRBJ2-1; 10 bases map to TRBD2. The sequence was obtained from a man aged 55-75 years with active or convalescent COVID-19. Sequenced input: peripheral blood. CDR3 DNA: TGTGCCAGTAGTGTCGGACTAGCGGAGTACAATGAGCAGTTCTTC. Amino acid sequence: CASSVGLAEYNEQFF.